This T cell receptor (beta chain) was captured by sequencing in a study of control samples from healthy donors and cancer patients. TCRdb's copy holds only in-frame clones and misses some; the assay was immunoSEQ multiplex PCR. Counted here are about 130,000 clones, around 94% occurring once; the ten biggest clones make up 13% to 15%. V was trimmed by 5 bases and J by 12 bases, leaving 13 bases between them. This CDR3 contains 11 residues. The TCR sequence derives from a man in his sixties with colorectal cancer. The sequenced sample was PBMCs. The rearrangement links TRBV12-3 or TRBV12-4 to TRBJ1-1; D unclear. The CDR3 region is CASSPDKKTFF. The CDR3 region has the DNA TGTGCCAGCAGTCCCGACAAGAAGACTTTCTTT.